This T cell receptor beta chain was documented in a study of T cell responses to AZD1222 COVID-19 vaccine. Study-level points and caveats: Nearly half of spike-specific TCRs reportedly target unmutated variant regions.

Turning to this clone: Its target is not known.

The protocol was immunoSEQ multiplex PCR, while the TCRdb copy is restricted to in-frame clones and leaves out a portion. Seen here are about 99,000 clones, roughly nine tenths observed once, and the top ten hold approximately 12%. Germline V gene lookup returns CDR1 SGHRS and CDR2 YFSETQ. The V segment lost 0 bases and the J segment 6 bases; nucleotides outside the gene matches: 7. The CDR3 extends over 15 amino acids. This chain connects TRBV5-1 to TRBJ2-7, with 9 bases lining up with TRBD1. The sequencing used peripheral blood, collected on day 0 of AZD1222 vaccination. This clonotype originated in an adult in good health. This CDR3 is CASSLVGTGTREQYF. CDR3 nucleotide sequence: TGCGCCAGCAGCTTGGTTGGGACAGGGACGCGCGAGCAGTACTTC.